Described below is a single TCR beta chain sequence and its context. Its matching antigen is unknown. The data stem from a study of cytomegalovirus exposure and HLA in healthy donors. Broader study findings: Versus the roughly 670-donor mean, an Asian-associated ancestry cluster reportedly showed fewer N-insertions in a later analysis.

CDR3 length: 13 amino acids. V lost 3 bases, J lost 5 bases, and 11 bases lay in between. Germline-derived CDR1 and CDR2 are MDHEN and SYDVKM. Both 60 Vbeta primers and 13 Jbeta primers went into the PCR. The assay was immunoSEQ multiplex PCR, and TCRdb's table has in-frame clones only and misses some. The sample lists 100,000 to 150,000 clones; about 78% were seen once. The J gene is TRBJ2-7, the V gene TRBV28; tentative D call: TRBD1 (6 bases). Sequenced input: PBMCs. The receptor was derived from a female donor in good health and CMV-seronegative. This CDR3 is CASSLWGRDEQYF. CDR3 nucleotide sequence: TGTGCCAGCAGTTTGTGGGGGCGCGACGAGCAGTACTTC.